The clone carrying this T cell receptor (beta chain) has more than one count but fewer than ten. Its antigen is as yet unknown. The data were taken from a study of cytomegalovirus exposure and HLA in healthy donors. Whole-study findings and limits: For cytomegalovirus status, the classifier reportedly gave diagnoses with high specificity and sensitivity. Later analysis demonstrated an association between a missense DCLRE1C variant and TCR beta V- and J-gene trimming. There were several of the most significant clusters that appeared linked to common viral pathogens in a later analysis. CMV serostatus was the only immune exposure information that was available.

PCR amplification relied on 60 Vbeta primers (plus 13 Jbeta primers). Sequenced by immunoSEQ multiplex PCR; TCRdb stores in-frame clones only, minus some. The table shows 150,000 to 180,000 clones, with roughly 77% occurring only once. Germline CDR1 is MNHEY and CDR2 is SMNVEV (reference sequence). J was trimmed by 4 bases and V by 4 bases; bases with no gene match: 7. The CDR3 extends over 14 amino acids. This rearrangement joins TRBV27 to TRBJ2-7; TRBD1 aligns across 7 bases. The sequenced sample consisted of PBMCs. This TCR derives from a man younger than 40 in good health and CMV-seropositive. The CDR3 DNA sequence: TGTGCCAGCAGTTCGACAGGGTGGGCGTACGAGCAGTACTTC. Translation: CASSSTGWAYEQYF.